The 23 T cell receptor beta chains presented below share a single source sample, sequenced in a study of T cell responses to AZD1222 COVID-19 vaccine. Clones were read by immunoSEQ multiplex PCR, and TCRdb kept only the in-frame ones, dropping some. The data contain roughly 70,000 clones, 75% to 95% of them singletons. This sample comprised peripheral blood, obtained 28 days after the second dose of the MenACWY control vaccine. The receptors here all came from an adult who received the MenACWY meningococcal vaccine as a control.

DNA for the CDR3: TGCAGCGCCGGACTAGCGTTATATTACAATGAGCAGTTCTTC. Translated, it gives CSAGLALYYNEQFF. The rearrangement uses TRBV29-1 and TRBJ2-1, with 9 bases identical to TRBD2. The trim removed 7 bases at V and 4 bases at J, leaving 8 bases unmatched. The germline gives CDR1 SQVTM, CDR2 ANQGSEA. The CDR3 contains 14 residues.

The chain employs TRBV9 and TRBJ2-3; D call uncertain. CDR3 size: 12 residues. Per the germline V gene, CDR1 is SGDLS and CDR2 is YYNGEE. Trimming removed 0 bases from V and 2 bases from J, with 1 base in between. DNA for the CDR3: TGTGCCAGCAGCGTAGCCACAGATACGCAGTATTTT. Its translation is CASSVATDTQYF.

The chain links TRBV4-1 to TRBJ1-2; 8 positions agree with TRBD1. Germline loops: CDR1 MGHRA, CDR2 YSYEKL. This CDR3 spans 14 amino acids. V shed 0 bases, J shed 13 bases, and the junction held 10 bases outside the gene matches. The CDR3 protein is CASSQESTGEYFTF. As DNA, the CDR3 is TGCGCCAGCAGCCAAGAGTCGACAGGGGAGTACTTCACCTTC.

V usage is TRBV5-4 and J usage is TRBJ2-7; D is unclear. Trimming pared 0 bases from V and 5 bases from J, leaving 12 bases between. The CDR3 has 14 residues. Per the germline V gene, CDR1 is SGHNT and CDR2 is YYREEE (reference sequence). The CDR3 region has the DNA TGTGCCAGCAGCTTGGCGGGCTCACGCAACGAGCAGTACTTC. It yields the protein CASSLAGSRNEQYF.

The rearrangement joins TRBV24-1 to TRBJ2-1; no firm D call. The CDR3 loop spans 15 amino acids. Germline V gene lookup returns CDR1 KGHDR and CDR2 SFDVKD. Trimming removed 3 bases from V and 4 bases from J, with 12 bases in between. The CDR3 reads CATSDTTAAYNEQFF. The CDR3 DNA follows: TGTGCCACCAGTGATACAACCGCGGCATACAATGAGCAGTTCTTC.

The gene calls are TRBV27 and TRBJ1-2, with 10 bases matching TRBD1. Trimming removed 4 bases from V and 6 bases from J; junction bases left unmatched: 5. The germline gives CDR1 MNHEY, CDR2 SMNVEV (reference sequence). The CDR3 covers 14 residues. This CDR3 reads CASSSRQGADGYTF. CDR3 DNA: TGTGCCAGCAGTTCCCGACAGGGGGCGGATGGCTACACCTTC.

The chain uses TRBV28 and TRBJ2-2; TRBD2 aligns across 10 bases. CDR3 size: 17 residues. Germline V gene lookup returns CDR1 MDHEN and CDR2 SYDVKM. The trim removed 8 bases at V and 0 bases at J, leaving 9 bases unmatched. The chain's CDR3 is CASYSTSGSTNTGELFF. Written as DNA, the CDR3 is TGTGCCAGCTATTCGACTAGCGGGTCAACGAACACCGGGGAGCTGTTTTTT.

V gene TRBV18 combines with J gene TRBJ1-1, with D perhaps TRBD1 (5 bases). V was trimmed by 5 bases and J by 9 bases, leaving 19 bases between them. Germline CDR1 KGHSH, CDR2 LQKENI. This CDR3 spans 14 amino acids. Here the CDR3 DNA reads TGTGCCAGCTCATCGCGCCAGGGACTGGAAAAAGCTTTCTTT. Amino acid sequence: CASSSRQGLEKAFF.

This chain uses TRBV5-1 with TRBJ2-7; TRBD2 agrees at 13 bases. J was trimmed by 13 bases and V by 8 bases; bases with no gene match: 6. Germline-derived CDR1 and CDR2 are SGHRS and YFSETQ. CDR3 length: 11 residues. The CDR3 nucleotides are TGCGCCAGGGGGACTAGCGGGGATCCTTACTTC. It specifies CARGTSGDPYF.

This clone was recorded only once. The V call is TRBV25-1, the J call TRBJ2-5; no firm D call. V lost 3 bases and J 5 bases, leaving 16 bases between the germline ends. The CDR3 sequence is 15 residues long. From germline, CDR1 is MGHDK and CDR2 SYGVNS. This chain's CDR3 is CASSDVRGLGETQYF. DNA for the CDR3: TGTGCCAGCAGTGATGTTCGTGGGCTTGGTGAGACCCAGTACTTC.

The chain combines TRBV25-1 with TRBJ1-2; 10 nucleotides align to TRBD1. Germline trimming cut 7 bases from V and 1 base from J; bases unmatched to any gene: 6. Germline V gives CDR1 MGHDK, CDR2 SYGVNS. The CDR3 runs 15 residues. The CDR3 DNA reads TGTGCCAGCACAGGACAGGGGGGCTTTAACTATGGCTACACCTTC. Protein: CASTGQGGFNYGYTF.

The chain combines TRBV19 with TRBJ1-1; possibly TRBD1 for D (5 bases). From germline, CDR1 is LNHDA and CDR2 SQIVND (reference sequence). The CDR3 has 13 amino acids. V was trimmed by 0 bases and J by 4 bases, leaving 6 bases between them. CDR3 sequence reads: CASSIDRATEAFF. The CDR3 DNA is TGTGCCAGTAGTATAGACAGGGCCACTGAAGCTTTCTTT.

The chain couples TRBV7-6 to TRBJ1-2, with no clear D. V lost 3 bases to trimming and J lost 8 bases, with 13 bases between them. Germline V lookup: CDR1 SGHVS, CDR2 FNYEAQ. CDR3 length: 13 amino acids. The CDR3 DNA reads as TGTGCCAGCAGCTTTCAGGACCTTGGGGGCTACACCTTC. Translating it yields CASSFQDLGGYTF.

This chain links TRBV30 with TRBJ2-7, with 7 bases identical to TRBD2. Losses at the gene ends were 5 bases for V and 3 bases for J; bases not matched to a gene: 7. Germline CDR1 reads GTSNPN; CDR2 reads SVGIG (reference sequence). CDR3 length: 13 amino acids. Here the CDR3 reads CAWGEGYLYEQYF. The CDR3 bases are TGTGCCTGGGGGGAGGGGTATCTCTACGAGCAGTACTTC.

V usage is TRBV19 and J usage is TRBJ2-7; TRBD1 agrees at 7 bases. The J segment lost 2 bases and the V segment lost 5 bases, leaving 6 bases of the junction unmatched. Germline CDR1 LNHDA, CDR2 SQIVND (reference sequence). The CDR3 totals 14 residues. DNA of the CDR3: TGTGCCAGTAGTGCGCGCCAGGGGGCCTACGAGCAGTACTTC. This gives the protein CASSARQGAYEQYF. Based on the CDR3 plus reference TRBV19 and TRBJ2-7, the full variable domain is DGGITQSPKYLFRKEGQNVTLSCEQNLNHDAMYWYRQDPGQGLRLIYYSQIVNDFQKGDIAEGYSVSREKKESFPLTVTSAQKNPTAFYLCASSARQGAYEQYFGPGTRLTVT.

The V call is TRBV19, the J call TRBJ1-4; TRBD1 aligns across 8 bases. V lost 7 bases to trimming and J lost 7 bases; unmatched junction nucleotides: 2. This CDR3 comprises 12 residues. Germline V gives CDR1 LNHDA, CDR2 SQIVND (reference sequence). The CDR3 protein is CASTDRVEKLFF. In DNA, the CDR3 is TGTGCCAGTACGGACAGGGTTGAAAAACTGTTTTTT.

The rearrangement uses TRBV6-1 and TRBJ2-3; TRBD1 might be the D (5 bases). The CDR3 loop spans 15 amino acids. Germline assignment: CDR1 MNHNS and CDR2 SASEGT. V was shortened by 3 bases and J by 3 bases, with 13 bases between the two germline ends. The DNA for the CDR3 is TGTGCCAGCAGTGATTCCAGGGTCGTGACAGATACGCAGTATTTT. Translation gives CASSDSRVVTDTQYF.

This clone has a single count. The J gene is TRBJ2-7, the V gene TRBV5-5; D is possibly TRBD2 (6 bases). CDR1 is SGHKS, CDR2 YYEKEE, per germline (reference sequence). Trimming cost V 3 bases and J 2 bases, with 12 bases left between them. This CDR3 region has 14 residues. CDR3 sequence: CASSSGLRPYEQYF. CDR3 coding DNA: TGTGCCAGCAGCTCGGGACTTCGCCCCTACGAGCAGTACTTC.

CDR3 sequence reads: CASSQAPDNSYEQYF. The DNA for the CDR3 is TGCGCCAGCAGCCAAGCCCCGGACAACTCCTACGAGCAGTACTTC. The J gene is TRBJ2-7, the V gene TRBV5-1; D possibly corresponds to TRBD1 (5 bases). Per germline, CDR1 SGHRS and CDR2 YFSETQ. V was clipped by 4 bases and J by 0 bases, with 14 bases between them. The CDR3 contains 15 residues.

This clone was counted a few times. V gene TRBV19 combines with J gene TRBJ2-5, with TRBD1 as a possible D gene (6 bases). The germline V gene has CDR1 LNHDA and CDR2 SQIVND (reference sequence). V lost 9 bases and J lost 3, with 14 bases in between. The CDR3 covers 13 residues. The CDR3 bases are TGTGCCAGCCGGCCGGCAGGGGAAGAGACCCAGTACTTC. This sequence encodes CASRPAGEETQYF.

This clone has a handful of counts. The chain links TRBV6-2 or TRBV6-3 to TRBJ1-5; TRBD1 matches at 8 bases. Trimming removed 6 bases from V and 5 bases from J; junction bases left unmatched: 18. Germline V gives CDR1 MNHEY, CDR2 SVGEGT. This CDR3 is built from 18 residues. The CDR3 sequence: CASSPYLSTGEVHQPQHF. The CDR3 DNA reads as TGTGCCAGCAGCCCTTACCTGTCGACAGGGGAGGTGCATCAGCCCCAGCATTTT.

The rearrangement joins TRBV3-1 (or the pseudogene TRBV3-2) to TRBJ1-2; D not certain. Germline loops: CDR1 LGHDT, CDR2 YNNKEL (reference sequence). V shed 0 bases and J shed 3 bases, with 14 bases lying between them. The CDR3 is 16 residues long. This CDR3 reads CASSQDADGWDYGYTF. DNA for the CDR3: TGTGCCAGCAGCCAAGATGCGGACGGGTGGGACTATGGCTACACCTTC.

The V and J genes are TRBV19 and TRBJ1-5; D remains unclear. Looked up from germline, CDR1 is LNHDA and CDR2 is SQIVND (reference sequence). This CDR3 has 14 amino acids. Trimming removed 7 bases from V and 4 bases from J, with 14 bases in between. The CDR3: CASTAPGPNQPQHF. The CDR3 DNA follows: TGTGCCAGTACAGCCCCGGGTCCAAATCAGCCCCAGCATTTT.